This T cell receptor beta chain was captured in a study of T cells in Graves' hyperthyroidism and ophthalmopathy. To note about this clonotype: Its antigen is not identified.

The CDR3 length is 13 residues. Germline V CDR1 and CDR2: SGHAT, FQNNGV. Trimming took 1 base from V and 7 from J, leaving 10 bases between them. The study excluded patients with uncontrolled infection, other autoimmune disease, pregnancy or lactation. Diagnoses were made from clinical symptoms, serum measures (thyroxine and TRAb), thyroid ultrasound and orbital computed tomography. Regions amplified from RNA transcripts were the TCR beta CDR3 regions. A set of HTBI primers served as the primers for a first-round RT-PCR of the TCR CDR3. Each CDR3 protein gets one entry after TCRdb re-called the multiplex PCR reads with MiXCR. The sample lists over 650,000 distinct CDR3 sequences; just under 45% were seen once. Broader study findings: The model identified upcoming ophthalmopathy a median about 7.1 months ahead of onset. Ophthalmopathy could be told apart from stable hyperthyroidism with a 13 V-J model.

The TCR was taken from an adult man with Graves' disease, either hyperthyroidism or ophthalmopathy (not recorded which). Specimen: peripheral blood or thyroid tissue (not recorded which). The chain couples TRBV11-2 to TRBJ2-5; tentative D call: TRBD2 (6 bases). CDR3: CASSLASEGTQYF. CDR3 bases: TGTGCCAGCAGCTTAGCTAGCGAGGGGACCCAGTACTTC.